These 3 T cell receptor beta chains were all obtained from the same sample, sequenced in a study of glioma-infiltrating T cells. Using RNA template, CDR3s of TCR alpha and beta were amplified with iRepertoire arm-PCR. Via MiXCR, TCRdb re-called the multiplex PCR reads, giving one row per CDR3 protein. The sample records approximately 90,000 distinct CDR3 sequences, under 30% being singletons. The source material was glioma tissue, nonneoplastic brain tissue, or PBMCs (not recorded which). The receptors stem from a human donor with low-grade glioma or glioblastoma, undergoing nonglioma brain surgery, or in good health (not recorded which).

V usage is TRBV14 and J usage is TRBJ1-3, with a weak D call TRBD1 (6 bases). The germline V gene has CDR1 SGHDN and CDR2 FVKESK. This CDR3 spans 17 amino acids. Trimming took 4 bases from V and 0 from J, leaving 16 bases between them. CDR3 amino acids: CASSPRQDPYSGNTIYF. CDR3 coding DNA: TGTGCCAGCAGCCCCCGACAGGACCCCTACTCTGGAAACACCATATATTTT.

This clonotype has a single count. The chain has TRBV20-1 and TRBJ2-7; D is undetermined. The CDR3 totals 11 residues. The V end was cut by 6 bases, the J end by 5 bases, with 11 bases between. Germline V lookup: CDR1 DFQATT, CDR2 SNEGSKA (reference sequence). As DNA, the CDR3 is TGCAGTGCCACCCACCCGAACGAGCAGTACTTC. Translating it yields CSATHPNEQYF.

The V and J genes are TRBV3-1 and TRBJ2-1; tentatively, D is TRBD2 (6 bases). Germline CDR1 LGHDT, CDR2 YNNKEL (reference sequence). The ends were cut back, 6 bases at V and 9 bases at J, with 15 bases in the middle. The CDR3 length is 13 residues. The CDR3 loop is CASRPKAGSEQFF. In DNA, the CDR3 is TGTGCCAGCAGGCCTAAGGCGGGGAGTGAGCAGTTCTTC.